These 15 T cell receptor beta chains share one sample of origin, sequenced in a study of blood T cells in healthy people across ages. Using a J-beta primer mix together with a sample-barcoded 5' primer, a second PCR was run for roughly 6 to 12 cycles. TCRdb reprocessed the 5' RACE reads via MiXCR and lists one record per CDR3 protein. Of 600,000 to 800,000 distinct CDR3 sequences detected, around 21% appear once; the ten largest clones hold 3% to 4%. Sequencing used blood. The receptors come from a man aged 70 or older in good health.

This clonotype was counted a few times. This sequence joins TRBV9 and TRBJ2-3, with 7 bases lining up with TRBD1. CDR1 and CDR2 from the germline V gene are SGDLS and YYNGEE. V lost 3 bases to trimming and J lost 1 base; unmatched junction nucleotides: 2. The CDR3 extends over 14 amino acids. In DNA, the CDR3 is TGTGCCAGCAGCGGCGGACAGGGCACAGATACGCAGTATTTT. Translating it yields CASSGGQGTDTQYF.

This rearrangement joins TRBV2 to TRBJ2-4; 11 bases map to TRBD2. V gave up 11 bases and J gave up 5 bases; unmatched junction bases: 2. The germline gives CDR1 SNHLY, CDR2 FYNNEI. The CDR3 length is 12 residues. CDR3 coding DNA: TGTGCCGGGGGACTAGCGGAAAACATTCAGTACTTC. Its protein is CAGGLAENIQYF.

As regards this clonotype: This may arise from a read error, as a much more abundant clone is one base away. CDR3 protein: CSAYRDPNQPQHF. CDR3 coding DNA: TGCAGTGCTTACCGGGACCCAAATCAGCCCCAGCATTTT. The chain has TRBV20-1 and TRBJ1-5, with a tentative D call TRBD1 (5 bases). Germline values: CDR1 DFQATT, CDR2 SNEGSKA (reference sequence). The CDR3 has 13 amino acids. V was clipped by 5 bases and J by 4 bases, with 12 bases between them.

CDR3 in amino acids: CASSPILTGQHTQYF. For the CDR3, the DNA is TGTGCCAGCTCACCGATCTTGACGGGGCAACATACGCAGTATTTT. The chain is built from TRBV18 and TRBJ2-3; D tentatively reads TRBD1 or TRBD2 (5 bases each). Trimming took off 3 bases at V and 7 bases at J, with 17 bases between the two ends. From germline, CDR1 is KGHSH and CDR2 LQKENI. The CDR3 is made up of 15 amino acids.

This clonotype was recorded at least ten times. The chain links TRBV11-2 to TRBJ2-7; D may be TRBD1 or TRBD2 (5 bases each). The CDR3 totals 15 residues. Trimming stripped 6 bases from V and 6 bases from J, with 21 bases between. Germline loops: CDR1 SGHAT, CDR2 FQNNGV. The CDR3 protein is CASRPSGTAFTEQYF. In DNA form, the CDR3 reads TGTGCCAGCAGACCATCCGGGACCGCATTTACCGAGCAGTACTTC.

Concerning this clonotype itself: Germline is not matched at one junction end, which may reflect a read error. This sequence joins TRBV6-2 or TRBV6-3 and TRBJ1-2; perhaps TRBD1 as D (5 bases). CDR3 length: 15 amino acids. The germline gives CDR1 MNHEY, CDR2 SVGEGT. Here the CDR3 DNA reads TGTGCCAGCAGTCCAACCCCTGACAGCGGGCATGGCTATACCTTC. This encodes CASSPTPDSGHGYTF.

This clonotype was counted a single time. The chain uses TRBV20-1 and TRBJ1-2; no clear D. Trimming pared 7 bases from V and 5 bases from J, leaving 11 bases between. The CDR3 runs 11 residues. Germline-derived CDR1 and CDR2 are DFQATT and SNEGSKA (reference sequence). CDR3: CSGRDGYGYTF. The CDR3 nucleotides are TGCAGTGGAAGGGATGGGTATGGCTACACCTTC.

The sample holds many counts of this clonotype. The chain recombines TRBV30 with TRBJ2-1, with 7 bases aligning to TRBD1. Germline V CDR1 and CDR2: GTSNPN, SVGIG (reference sequence). V shed 4 bases and J 6 bases; nucleotides not matched to a gene: 12. The CDR3 runs 15 residues. In DNA form, the CDR3 reads TGTGCCTGGAATTCCGGGACAGAGAGATCCAATGAGCAGTTCTTC. It codes for CAWNSGTERSNEQFF.

The V and J genes are TRBV23-1 and TRBJ2-7; D is uncertain. TRBV23-1 carries the ORF label, with uncertain function. CDR3 size: 12 residues. With 11 bases removed from V and 1 base from J, the gap between germline ends came to 12 bases. The DNA for the CDR3 is TGCGCCGGTCCTGACATTTCCTACGAGCAGTACTTC. Its protein product is CAGPDISYEQYF.

J is TRBJ2-1 and V is TRBV29-1; 9 positions match TRBD1. CDR3 length: 15 amino acids. Germline lookup yields CDR1 SQVTM and CDR2 ANQGSEA. The junction had 10 bases not matched to a gene; V was cut back by 4 bases and J by 6 bases. The CDR3 coding sequence is TGCAGCGTTGGGGGGGGCGGGACAGGGCGCAATGAGCAGTTCTTC. It is translated as CSVGGGGTGRNEQFF.

The chain has TRBV30 and TRBJ2-5; D is possibly TRBD1 (5 bases). The end of the DNA fits TRBJ2-7 better, so the J call may be wrong. The CDR3 has 11 residues. CDR1 and CDR2 from the germline V gene are GTSNPN and SVGIG (reference sequence). In nucleotides, the CDR3 is TGTGCCCTCGACAGAACCTACGAGCAGTACTTC. It encodes CALDRTYEQYF.

The table lists this clonotype with a few counts. The chain joins TRBV12-3 or TRBV12-4 to TRBJ1-1, with no clear D. V gave up 4 bases and J gave up 8 bases, with 20 bases separating them. CDR3 size: 15 residues. As DNA, the CDR3 is TGTGCCAGCAGTTCTACGGGTCGGAAATCTTTGGAAGCTTTCTTT. Translation: CASSSTGRKSLEAFF.

With respect to this clonotype: A much larger clone lies one base from this, so it may be a read error. The chain's CDR3 is CATSDLRLAGGYEQFF. The DNA of the CDR3 is TGTGCCACCAGTGATTTGAGACTAGCGGGAGGGTATGAGCAGTTCTTC. The chain joins TRBV24-1 to TRBJ2-1; 14 bases line up with TRBD2. The CDR3 extends over 16 amino acids. V was clipped by 0 bases and J by 8 bases; unmatched bases: 2. In germline, CDR1 is KGHDR, CDR2 SFDVKD.

This clonotype has a handful of counts. The genes are TRBV7-2 and TRBJ2-3; possibly TRBD1 for D (5 bases). The germline CDR1 and CDR2 sequences are SGHTA and FQGNSA. The CDR3 contains 14 residues. V was cut by 6 bases and J by 2 bases, with 12 bases left in between. As DNA, the CDR3 is TGTGCCAGCAGAAAAGGCAGGGCCACAGATACGCAGTATTTT. Amino acid sequence: CASRKGRATDTQYF.

The rearrangement uses TRBV4-3 and TRBJ2-7; 7 nucleotides match TRBD1. The ends lost 0 bases at V and 2 bases at J; junction bases unmatched: 4. The CDR3 has 15 residues. The V gene's germline CDR1 is LGHNA and CDR2 YSLEER. The CDR3 reads CASSQDRDSPYEQYF. In nucleotides, the CDR3 is TGCGCCAGCAGCCAAGATAGGGACAGCCCCTACGAGCAGTACTTC.